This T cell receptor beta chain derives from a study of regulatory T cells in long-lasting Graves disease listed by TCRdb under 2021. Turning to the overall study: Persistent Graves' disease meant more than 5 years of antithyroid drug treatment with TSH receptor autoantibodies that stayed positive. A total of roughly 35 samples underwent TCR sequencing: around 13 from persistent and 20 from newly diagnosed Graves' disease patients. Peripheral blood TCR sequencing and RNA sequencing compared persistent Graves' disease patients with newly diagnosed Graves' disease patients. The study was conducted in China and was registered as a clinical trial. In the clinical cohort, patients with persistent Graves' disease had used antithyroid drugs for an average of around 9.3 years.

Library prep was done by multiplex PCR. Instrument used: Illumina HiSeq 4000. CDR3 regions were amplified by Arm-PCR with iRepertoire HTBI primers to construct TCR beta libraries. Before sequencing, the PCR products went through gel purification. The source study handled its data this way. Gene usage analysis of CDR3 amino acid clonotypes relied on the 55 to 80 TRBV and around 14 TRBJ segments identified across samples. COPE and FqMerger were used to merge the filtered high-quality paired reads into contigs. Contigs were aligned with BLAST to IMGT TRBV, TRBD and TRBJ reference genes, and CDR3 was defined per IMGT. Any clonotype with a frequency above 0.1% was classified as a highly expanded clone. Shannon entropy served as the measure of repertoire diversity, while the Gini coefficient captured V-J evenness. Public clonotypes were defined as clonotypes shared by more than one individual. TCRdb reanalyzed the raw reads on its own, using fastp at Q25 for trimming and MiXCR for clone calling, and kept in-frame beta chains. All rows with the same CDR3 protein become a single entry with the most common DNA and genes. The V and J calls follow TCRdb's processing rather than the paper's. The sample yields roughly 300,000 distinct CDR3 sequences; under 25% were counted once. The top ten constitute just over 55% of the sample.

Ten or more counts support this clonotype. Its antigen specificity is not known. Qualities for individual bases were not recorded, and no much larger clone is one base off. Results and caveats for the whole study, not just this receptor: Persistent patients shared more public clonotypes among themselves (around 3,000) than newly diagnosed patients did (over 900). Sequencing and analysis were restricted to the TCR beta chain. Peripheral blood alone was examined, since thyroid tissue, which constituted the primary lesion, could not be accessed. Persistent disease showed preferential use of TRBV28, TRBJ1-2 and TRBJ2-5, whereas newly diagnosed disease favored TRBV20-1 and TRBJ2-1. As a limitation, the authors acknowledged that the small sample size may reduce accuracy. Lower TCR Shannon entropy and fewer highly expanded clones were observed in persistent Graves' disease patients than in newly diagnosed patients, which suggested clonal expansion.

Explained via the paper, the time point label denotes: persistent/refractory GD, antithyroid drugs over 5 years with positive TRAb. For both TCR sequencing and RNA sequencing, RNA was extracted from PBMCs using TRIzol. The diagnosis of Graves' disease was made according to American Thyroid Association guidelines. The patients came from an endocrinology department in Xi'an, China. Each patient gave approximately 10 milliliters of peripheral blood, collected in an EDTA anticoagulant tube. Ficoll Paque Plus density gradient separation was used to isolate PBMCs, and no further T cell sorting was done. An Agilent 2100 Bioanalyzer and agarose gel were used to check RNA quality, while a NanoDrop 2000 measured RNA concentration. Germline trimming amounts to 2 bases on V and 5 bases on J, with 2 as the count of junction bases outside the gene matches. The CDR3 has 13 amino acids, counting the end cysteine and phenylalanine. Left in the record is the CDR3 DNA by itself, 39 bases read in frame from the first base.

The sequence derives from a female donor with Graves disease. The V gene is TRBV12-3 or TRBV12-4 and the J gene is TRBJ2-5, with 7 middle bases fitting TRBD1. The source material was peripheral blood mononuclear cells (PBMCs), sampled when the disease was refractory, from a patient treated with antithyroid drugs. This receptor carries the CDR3 CASSLNRGETQYF. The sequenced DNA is TGTGCCAGCAGTTTAAACAGGGGTGAGACCCAGTACTTC.